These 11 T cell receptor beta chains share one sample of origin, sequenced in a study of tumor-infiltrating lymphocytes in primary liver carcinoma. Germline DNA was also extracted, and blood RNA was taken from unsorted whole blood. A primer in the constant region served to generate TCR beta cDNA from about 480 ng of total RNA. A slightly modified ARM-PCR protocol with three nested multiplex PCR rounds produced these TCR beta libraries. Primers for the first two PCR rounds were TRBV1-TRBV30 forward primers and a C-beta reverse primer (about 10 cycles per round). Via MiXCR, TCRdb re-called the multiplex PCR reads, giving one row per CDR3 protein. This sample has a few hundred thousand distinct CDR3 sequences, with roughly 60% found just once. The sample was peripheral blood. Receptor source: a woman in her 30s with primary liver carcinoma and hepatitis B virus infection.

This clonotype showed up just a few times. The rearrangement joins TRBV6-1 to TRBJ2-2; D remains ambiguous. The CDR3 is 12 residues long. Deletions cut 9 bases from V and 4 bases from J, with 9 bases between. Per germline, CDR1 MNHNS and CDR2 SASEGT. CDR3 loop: CASKTVTGELFF. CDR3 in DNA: TGTGCCAGTAAGACCGTCACCGGGGAGCTGTTTTTT.

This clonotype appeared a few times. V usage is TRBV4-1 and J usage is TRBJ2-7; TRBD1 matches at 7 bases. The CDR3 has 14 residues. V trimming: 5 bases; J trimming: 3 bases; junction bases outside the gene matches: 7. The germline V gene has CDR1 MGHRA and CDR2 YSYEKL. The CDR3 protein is CASSTGTVDYEQYF. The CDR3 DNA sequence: TGCGCCAGCAGCACCGGGACAGTTGACTACGAGCAGTACTTC.

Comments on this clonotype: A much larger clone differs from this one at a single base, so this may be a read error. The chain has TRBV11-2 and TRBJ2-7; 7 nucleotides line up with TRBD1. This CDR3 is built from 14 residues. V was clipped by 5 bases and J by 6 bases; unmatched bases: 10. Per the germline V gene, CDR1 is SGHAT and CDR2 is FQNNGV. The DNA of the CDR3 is TGTGCCAGCAGCATATCCGGGACAGCTTTCGAGCAGTACTTC. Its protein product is CASSISGTAFEQYF.

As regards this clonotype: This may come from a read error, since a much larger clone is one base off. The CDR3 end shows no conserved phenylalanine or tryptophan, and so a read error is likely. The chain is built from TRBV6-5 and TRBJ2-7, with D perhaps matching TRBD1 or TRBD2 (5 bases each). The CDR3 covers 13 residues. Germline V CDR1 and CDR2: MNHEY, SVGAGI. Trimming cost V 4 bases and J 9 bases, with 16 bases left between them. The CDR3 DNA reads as TGTGCCAGCAGTTCAAGATGGGACGCGAGGCAGTACTCC. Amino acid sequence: CASSSRWDARQYS.

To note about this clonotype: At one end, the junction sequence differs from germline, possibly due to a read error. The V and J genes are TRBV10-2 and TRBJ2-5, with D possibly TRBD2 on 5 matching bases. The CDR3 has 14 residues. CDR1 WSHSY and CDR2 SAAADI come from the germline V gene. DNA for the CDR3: TGCGCCAGCAGTGAGGTGGAGGTTCAAGAGACCCACTACTTC. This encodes CASSEVEVQETHYF.

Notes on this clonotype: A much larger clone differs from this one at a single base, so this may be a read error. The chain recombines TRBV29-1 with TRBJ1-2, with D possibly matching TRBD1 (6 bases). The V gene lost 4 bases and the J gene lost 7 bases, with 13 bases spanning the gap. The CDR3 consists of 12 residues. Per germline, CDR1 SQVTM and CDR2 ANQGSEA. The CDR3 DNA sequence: TGCAGCGTTGTGCAGGGGAGTGTTGGCTACACCTTC. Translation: CSVVQGSVGYTF.

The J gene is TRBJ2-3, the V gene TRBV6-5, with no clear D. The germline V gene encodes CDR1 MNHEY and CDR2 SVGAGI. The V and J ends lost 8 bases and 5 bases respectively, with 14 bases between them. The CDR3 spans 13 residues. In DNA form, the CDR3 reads TGTGCCAGCGGAGCCGATCTAAGAGATACGCAGTATTTT. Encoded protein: CASGADLRDTQYF.

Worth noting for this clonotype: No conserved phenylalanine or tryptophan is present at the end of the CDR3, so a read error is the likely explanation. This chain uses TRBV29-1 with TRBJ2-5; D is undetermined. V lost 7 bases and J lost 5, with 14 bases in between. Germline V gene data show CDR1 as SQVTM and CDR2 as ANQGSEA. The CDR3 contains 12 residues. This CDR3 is CSASTGRETQYS. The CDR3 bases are TGCAGCGCCTCAACCGGGCGCGAGACCCAGTACTCC.

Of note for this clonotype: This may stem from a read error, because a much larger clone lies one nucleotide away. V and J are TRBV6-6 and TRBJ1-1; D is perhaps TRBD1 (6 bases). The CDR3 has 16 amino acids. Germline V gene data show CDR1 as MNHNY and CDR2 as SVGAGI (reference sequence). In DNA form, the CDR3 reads TGTGCCAGCACCTACGGGGGGGGCGGACTGAACACTGAAGTTTTCTTT. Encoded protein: CASTYGGGGLNTEVFF.

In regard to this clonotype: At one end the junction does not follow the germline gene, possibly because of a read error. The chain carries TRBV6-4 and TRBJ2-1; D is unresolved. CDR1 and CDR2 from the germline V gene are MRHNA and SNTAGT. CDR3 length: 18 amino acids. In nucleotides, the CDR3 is TGTGCCAGCAGTGACTCTAGCATCCATTTGGGCTACTACAATGAGCAATTCTTC. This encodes CASSDSSIHLGYYNEQFF.

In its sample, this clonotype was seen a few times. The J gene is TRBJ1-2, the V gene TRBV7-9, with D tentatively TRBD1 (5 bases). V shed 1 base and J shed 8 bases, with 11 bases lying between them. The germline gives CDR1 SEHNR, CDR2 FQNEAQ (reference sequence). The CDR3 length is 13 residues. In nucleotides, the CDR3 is TGTGCCAGCAGCTTAGGCAGGGCTTACGGCTACACCTTC. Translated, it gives CASSLGRAYGYTF.